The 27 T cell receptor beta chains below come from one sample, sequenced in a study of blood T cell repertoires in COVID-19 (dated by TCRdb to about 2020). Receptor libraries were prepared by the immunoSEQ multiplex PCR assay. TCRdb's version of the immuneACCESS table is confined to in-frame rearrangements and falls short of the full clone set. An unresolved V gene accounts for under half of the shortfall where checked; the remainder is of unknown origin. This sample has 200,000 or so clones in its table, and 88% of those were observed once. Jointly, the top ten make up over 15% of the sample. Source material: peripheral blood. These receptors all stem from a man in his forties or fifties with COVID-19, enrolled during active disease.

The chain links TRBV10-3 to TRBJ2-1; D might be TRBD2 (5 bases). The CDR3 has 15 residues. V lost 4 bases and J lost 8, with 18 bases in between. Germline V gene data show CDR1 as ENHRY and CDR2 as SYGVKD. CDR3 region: CAISAPGQVGDEQFF. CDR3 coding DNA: TGTGCCATCAGTGCTCCGGGTCAAGTCGGGGATGAGCAGTTCTTC.

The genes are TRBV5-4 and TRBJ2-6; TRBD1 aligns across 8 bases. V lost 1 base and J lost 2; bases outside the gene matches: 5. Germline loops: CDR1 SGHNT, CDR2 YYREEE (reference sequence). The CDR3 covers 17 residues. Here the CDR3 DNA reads TGTGCCAGCAGCTTGCAGAAACAGGGGGCTGGGGCCAACGTCCTGACTTTC. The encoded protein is CASSLQKQGAGANVLTF.

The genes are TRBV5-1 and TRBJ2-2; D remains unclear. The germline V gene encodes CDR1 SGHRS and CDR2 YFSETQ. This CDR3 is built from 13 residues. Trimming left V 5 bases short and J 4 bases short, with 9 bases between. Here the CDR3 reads CASRHSGTGELFF. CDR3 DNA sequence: TGCGCCAGCAGGCACTCCGGCACCGGGGAGCTGTTTTTT.

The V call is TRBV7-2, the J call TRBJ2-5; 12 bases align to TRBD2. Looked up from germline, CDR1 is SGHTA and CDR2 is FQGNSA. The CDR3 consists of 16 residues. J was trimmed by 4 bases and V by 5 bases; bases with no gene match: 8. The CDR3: CASSRRLAGVGETQYF. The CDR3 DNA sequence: TGTGCCAGCAGCCGTCGACTAGCGGGGGTGGGAGAGACCCAGTACTTC. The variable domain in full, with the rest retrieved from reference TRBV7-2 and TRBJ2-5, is GAGVSQSPSNKVTEKGKDVELRCDPISGHTALYWYRQSLGQGLEFLIYFQGNSAPDKSGLPSDRFSAERTGGSVSTLTIQRTQQEDSAVYLCASSRRLAGVGETQYFGPGTRLLVL.

The DNA for the CDR3 is TGTGCCAGCAGCTTGGTTCAGGGGGGATCTAGGGCCTCCTATGGCTACACCTTC. Protein: CASSLVQGGSRASYGYTF. The rearrangement links TRBV5-6 to TRBJ1-2, with 7 bases matching TRBD1. After removal of 0 bases from V and 4 bases from J, the junction contained 15 bases not matched to a gene. The length of the CDR3 is 18 residues. The germline V gene encodes CDR1 SGHDT and CDR2 YYEEEE.

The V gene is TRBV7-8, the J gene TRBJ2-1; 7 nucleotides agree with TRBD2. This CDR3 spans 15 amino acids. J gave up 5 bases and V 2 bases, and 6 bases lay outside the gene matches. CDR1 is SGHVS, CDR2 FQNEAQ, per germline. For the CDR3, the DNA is TGTGCCAGCAGCTTAAGGGCGGGAGCCAACAATGAGCAGTTCTTC. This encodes CASSLRAGANNEQFF.

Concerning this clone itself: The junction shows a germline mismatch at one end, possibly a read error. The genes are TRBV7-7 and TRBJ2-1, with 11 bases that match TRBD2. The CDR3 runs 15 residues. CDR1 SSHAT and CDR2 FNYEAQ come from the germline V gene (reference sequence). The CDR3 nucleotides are TGTGCTAGCAGCTTACTAGCGGGAGCCTACAATGAGCAGTTCTTC. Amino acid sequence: CASSLLAGAYNEQFF.

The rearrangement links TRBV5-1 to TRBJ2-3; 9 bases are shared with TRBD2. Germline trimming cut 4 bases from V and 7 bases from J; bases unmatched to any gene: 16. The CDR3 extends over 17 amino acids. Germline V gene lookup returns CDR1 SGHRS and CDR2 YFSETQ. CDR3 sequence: CASSLYVLAGATYTQYF. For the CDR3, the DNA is TGCGCCAGCAGCCTCTACGTACTAGCGGGTGCTACTTATACGCAGTATTTT.

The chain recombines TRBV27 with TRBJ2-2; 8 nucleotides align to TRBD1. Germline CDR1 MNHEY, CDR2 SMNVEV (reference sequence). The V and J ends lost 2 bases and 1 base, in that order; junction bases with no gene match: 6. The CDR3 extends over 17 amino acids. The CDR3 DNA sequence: TGTGCCAGCAGTTTACTACTCGGGACAGGGAACACCGGGGAGCTGTTTTTT. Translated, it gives CASSLLLGTGNTGELFF.

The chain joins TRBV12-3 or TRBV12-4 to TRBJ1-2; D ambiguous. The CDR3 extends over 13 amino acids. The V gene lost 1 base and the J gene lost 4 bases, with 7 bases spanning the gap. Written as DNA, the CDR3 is TGTGCCAGCAGTTTAGAAGGGAGCTATGGCTACACCTTC. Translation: CASSLEGSYGYTF.

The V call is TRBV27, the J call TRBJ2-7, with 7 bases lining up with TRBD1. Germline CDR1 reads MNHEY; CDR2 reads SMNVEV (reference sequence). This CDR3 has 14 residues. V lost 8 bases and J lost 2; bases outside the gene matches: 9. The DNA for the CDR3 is TGTGCCAGCCAAAAACAGGGGCGCACCTACGAGCAGTACTTC. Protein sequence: CASQKQGRTYEQYF.

This CDR3 is CASSPRDGYYEQYF. The DNA for the CDR3 is TGTGCCAGCAGCCCGCGGGACGGATACTACGAGCAGTACTTC. The chain links TRBV3-1 (or the pseudogene TRBV3-2) to TRBJ2-7, with D maybe TRBD2 (6 bases). This CDR3 contains 14 residues. V gave up 4 bases and J gave up 3 bases, with 13 bases separating them. CDR1 is LGHDT and CDR2 is YNNKEL in the germline V gene (reference sequence).

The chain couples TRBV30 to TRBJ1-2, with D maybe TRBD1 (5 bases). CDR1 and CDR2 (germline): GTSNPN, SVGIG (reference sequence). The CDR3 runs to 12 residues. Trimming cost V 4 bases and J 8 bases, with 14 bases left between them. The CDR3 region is CAWNQAGYGYTF. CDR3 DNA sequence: TGTGCCTGGAACCAAGCAGGGTACGGCTACACCTTC.

The DNA for the CDR3 is TGTGCCACCAGTGATTTTAGCGGGGGGGCCTCCTACAATGAGCAGTTCTTC. Protein product: CATSDFSGGASYNEQFF. This chain connects TRBV24-1 to TRBJ2-1, with 11 bases that match TRBD2. The germline V gene has CDR1 KGHDR and CDR2 SFDVKD. This CDR3 is built from 17 residues. Losses at the gene ends were 1 base for V and 0 bases for J; bases not matched to a gene: 1.

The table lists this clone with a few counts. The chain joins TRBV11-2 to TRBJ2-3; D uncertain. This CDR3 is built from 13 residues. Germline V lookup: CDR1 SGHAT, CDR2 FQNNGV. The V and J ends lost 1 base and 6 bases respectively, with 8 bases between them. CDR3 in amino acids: CASSLGLQDTQYF. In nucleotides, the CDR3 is TGTGCCAGCAGCTTAGGACTTCAGGATACGCAGTATTTT.

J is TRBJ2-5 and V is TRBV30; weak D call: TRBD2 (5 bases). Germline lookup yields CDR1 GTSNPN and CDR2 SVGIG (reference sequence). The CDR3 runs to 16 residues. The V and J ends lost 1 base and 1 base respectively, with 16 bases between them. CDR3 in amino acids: CAWSGLAGGPQETQYF. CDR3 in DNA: TGTGCCTGGAGTGGGCTAGCCGGTGGACCCCAAGAGACCCAGTACTTC.

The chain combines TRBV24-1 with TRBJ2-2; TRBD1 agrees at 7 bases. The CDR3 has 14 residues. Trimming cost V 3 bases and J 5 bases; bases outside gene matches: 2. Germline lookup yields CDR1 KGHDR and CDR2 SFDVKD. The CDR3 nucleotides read TGTGCCACCAGTGATCCAGGGGGAACCGGGGAGCTGTTTTTT. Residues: CATSDPGGTGELFF.

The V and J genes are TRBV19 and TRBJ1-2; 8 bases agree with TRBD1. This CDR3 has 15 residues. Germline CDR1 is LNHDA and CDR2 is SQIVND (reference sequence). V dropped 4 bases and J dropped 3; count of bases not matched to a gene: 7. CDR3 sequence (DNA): TGTGCCAGTAGTAACGACAGGGGCGAGGACTATGGCTACACCTTC. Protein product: CASSNDRGEDYGYTF.

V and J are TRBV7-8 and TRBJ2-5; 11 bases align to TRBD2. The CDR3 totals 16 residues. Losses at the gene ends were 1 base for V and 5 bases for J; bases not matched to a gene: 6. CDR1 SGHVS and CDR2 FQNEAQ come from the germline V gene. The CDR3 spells CASSLGVAGGLETQYF. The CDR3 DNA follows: TGTGCCAGCAGCTTAGGGGTAGCGGGGGGGCTTGAGACCCAGTACTTC.

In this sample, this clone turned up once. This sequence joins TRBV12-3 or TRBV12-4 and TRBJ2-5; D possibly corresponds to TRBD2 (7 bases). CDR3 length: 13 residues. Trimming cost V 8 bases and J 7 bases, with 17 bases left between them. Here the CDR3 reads CASRGARLATQYF. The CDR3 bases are TGTGCCAGCCGGGGGGCTAGGCTGGCGACCCAGTACTTC.

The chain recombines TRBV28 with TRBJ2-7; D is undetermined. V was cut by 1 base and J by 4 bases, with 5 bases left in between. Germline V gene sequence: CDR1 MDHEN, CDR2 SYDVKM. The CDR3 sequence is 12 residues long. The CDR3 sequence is CASSLSSYEQYF. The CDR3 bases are TGTGCCAGCAGTTTATCCAGTTACGAGCAGTACTTC. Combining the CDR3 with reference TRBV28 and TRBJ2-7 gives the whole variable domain DVKVTQSSRYLVKRTGEKVFLECVQDMDHENMFWYRQDPGLGLRLIYFSYDVKMKEKGDIPEGYSVSREKKERFSLILESASTNQTSMYLCASSLSSYEQYFGPGTRLTVT.

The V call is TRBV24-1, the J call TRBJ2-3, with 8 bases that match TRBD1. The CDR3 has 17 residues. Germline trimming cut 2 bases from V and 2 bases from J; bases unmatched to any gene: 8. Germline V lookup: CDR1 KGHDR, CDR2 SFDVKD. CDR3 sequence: CATSDSTGAGNTDTQYF. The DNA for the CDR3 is TGTGCCACCAGTGATTCGACAGGGGCCGGGAACACAGATACGCAGTATTTT.

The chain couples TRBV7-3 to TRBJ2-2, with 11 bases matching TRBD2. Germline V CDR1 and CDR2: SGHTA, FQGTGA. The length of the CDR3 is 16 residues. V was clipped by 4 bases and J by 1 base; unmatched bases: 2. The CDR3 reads CASSSGTSGNTGELFF. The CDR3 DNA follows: TGTGCCAGCAGCTCTGGGACTAGCGGGAACACCGGGGAGCTGTTTTTT.

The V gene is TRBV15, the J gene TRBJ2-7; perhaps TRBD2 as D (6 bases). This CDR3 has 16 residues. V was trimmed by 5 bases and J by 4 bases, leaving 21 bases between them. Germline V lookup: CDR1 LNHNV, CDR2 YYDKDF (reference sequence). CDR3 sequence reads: CATSGGGIGVGYEQYF. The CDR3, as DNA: TGTGCCACCAGCGGTGGGGGGATAGGCGTGGGTTACGAGCAGTACTTC. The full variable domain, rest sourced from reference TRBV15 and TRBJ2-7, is DAMVIQNPRYQVTQFGKPVTLSCSQTLNHNVMYWYQQKSSQAPKLLFHYYDKDFNNEADTPDNFQSRRPNTSFCFLDIRSPGLGDTAMYLCATSGGGIGVGYEQYFGPGTRLTVT.

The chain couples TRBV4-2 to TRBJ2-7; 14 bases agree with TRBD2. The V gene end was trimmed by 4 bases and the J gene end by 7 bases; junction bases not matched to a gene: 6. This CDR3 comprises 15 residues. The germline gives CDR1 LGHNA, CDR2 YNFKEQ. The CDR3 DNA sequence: TGTGCCAGCAGCCGACGACTAGCGGGGGGGAGGGAGCAGTACTTC. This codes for CASSRRLAGGREQYF.

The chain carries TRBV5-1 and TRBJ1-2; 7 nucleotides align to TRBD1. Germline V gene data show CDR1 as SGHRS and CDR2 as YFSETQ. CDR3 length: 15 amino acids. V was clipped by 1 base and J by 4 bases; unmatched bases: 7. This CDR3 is CASSLIADRIYGYTF. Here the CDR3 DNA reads TGCGCCAGCAGCTTGATTGCGGACAGGATCTATGGCTACACCTTC.

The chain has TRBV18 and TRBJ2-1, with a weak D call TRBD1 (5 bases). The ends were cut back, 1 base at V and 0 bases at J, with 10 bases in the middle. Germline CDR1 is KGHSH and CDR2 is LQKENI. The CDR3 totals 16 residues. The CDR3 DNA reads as TGTGCCAGCTCACCACTCACAGGAAGCTCCTACAATGAGCAGTTCTTC. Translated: CASSPLTGSSYNEQFF.